These 32 T cell receptor beta chains share one sample of origin, sequenced in a study of T cell responses to AZD1222 COVID-19 vaccine. Data came from immunoSEQ multiplex PCR; TCRdb stores just in-frame clones and leaves some out. The sample has around 35,000 clones, 85% to 90% seen once. The specimen comprised peripheral blood, sampled 28 days after the second AZD1222 dose. Every receptor here comes from an adult who received the AZD1222 COVID-19 vaccine.

The chain carries TRBV10-2 and TRBJ2-3, with 7 nucleotides matching TRBD2. Per the germline V gene, CDR1 is WSHSY and CDR2 is SAAADI. CDR3 length: 17 amino acids. After removal of 4 bases from V and 2 bases from J, the junction contained 12 bases not matched to a gene. CDR3 in amino acids: CASSVGPGTILTDTQYF. CDR3 bases: TGCGCCAGCAGTGTGGGTCCTGGGACTATTCTCACAGATACGCAGTATTTT.

This chain uses TRBV28 with TRBJ1-2; D not resolved. This CDR3 comprises 13 residues. Germline-derived CDR1 and CDR2 are MDHEN and SYDVKM. Trimming cost V 2 bases and J 5 bases, with 9 bases left between them. In DNA, the CDR3 is TGTGCCAGCAGTTTACGCGGACGGTATGGCTACACCTTC. Residues: CASSLRGRYGYTF.

This clone has more than one count but fewer than ten. J is TRBJ2-2 and V is TRBV19; D remains ambiguous. The V end lost 5 bases, the J end lost 4 bases, and 5 bases lay between the germline ends. The CDR3 is 12 residues long. Per germline, CDR1 LNHDA and CDR2 SQIVND (reference sequence). The CDR3 nucleotides are TGTGCCAGTAGTGTGGTCACCGGGGAGCTGTTTTTT. This gives the protein CASSVVTGELFF.

The chain has TRBV4-1 and TRBJ1-2; tentatively, D is TRBD1 (5 bases). Trimming removed 3 bases at V and 3 bases at J, with 14 bases between. Per germline, CDR1 MGHRA and CDR2 YSYEKL. The CDR3 covers 15 residues. DNA of the CDR3: TGCGCCAGCAGCCAGGAAGCGGGGGAATACTATGGCTACACCTTC. This codes for CASSQEAGEYYGYTF.

This clone was detected only a few times. The chain links TRBV3-1 (or the pseudogene TRBV3-2) to TRBJ2-1, with D possibly called TRBD1 or TRBD2 (5 bases each). CDR1 LGHDT and CDR2 YNNKEL come from the germline V gene (reference sequence). Trimming shortened V by 5 bases and J by 5 bases, and 19 bases separated the two germline ends. CDR3 size: 16 residues. The CDR3 protein is CASSSPSGRSDNEQFF. The CDR3 nucleotides are TGTGCCAGCAGCTCACCCTCGGGGCGGTCCGACAATGAGCAGTTCTTC.

The chain links TRBV27 to TRBJ2-7; possible D gene TRBD2, 6 bases. V was cut by 2 bases and J by 2 bases, with 19 bases left in between. This CDR3 has 17 residues. From germline, CDR1 is MNHEY and CDR2 SMNVEV (reference sequence). DNA of the CDR3: TGTGCCAGCAGTTTAAGCCGCACTAGGAGGGGTCCCTACGAGCAGTACTTC. As protein: CASSLSRTRRGPYEQYF.

V gene TRBV6-5 combines with J gene TRBJ2-7; TRBD2 aligns across 7 bases. The CDR3 covers 15 residues. J lost 3 bases, V lost 0 bases, and 5 bases had no gene match. Germline loops: CDR1 MNHEY, CDR2 SVGAGI. The CDR3 loop is CASSYSSGGIYEQYF. The CDR3 DNA reads TGTGCCAGCAGTTACTCATCGGGGGGAATCTACGAGCAGTACTTC.

This clone was seen just once. The chain has TRBV27 and TRBJ1-5, with TRBD1 matching over 7 bases. Trimming took 5 bases from V and 4 from J; bases not matched to a gene: 2. Per germline, CDR1 MNHEY and CDR2 SMNVEV (reference sequence). CDR3 length equals 13 residues. The DNA for the CDR3 is TGTGCCAGCAGTGGGGACAGTAATCAGCCCCAGCATTTT. Translation gives CASSGDSNQPQHF.

The CDR3 bases are TGTGCCAGCAGCCACGGGACTTCCTCCCAATTCACAGATACGCAGTATTTT. Protein product: CASSHGTSSQFTDTQYF. The J gene is TRBJ2-3, the V gene TRBV3-1 (or the pseudogene TRBV3-2); perhaps TRBD2 as D (6 bases). CDR1 and CDR2 from the germline V gene are LGHDT and YNNKEL (reference sequence). V lost 3 bases and J 2 bases, leaving 18 bases between the germline ends. There are 17 residues in the CDR3.

This chain connects TRBV7-2 to TRBJ1-4; 7 bases are a match to TRBD1. CDR3 length: 16 residues. CDR1 and CDR2 from the germline V gene are SGHTA and FQGNSA. Trimming took 1 base from V and 0 from J; bases not matched to a gene: 2. In DNA, the CDR3 is TGTGCCAGCAGCTTAGAGGGGGCGGCAACTAATGAAAAACTGTTTTTT. Translated, it gives CASSLEGAATNEKLFF.

The chain has TRBV19 and TRBJ2-3, with 9 bases identical to TRBD2. The CDR3 loop spans 16 amino acids. V dropped 2 bases and J dropped 2; count of bases not matched to a gene: 5. Germline V gives CDR1 LNHDA, CDR2 SQIVND (reference sequence). This CDR3 is CASSITTSGPTDTQYF. The DNA of the CDR3 is TGTGCCAGTAGTATAACGACTAGCGGACCCACAGATACGCAGTATTTT. Full variable domain (rest looked up from reference TRBV19 and TRBJ2-3): DGGITQSPKYLFRKEGQNVTLSCEQNLNHDAMYWYRQDPGQGLRLIYYSQIVNDFQKGDIAEGYSVSREKKESFPLTVTSAQKNPTAFYLCASSITTSGPTDTQYFGPGTRLTVL.

This clone occurred a few times. The gene calls are TRBV25-1 and TRBJ1-3, with no clear D. V lost 4 bases, J lost 0 bases, and 4 bases lay in between. This CDR3 has 13 residues. Looked up from germline, CDR1 is MGHDK and CDR2 is SYGVNS. The CDR3 DNA is TGTGCCAGCAGTGGCAACTCTGGAAACACCATATATTTT. Its protein is CASSGNSGNTIYF. Drawing the rest from reference TRBV25-1 and TRBJ1-3, the complete variable domain is EADIYQTPRYLVIGTGKKITLECSQTMGHDKMYWYQQDPGMELHLIHYSYGVNSTEKGDLSSESTVSRIRTEHFPLTLESARPSHTSQYLCASSGNSGNTIYFGEGSWLTVV.

This rearrangement joins TRBV10-2 to TRBJ2-2; possible D gene TRBD2, 6 bases. The CDR3 loop spans 14 amino acids. V was clipped by 10 bases and J by 3 bases, with 15 bases between them. From germline, CDR1 is WSHSY and CDR2 SAAADI. The DNA for the CDR3 is TGCGCCATCGATTCGGGAGCCGACACCGGGGAGCTGTTTTTT. Amino acid sequence: CAIDSGADTGELFF.

The chain employs TRBV30 and TRBJ2-7; D is unclear. Trimming left V 2 bases short and J 4 bases short, with 12 bases between. The CDR3 spans 13 residues. From germline, CDR1 is GTSNPN and CDR2 SVGIG (reference sequence). CDR3 protein: CAWSMGINYEQYF. CDR3 in DNA: TGTGCCTGGAGTATGGGGATTAATTACGAGCAGTACTTC.

The chain links TRBV2 to TRBJ1-5; TRBD1 might be the D (6 bases). The CDR3 has 13 residues. Deletions cut 4 bases from V and 6 bases from J, with 10 bases between. Germline V gene data show CDR1 as SNHLY and CDR2 as FYNNEI. CDR3 region: CASSGDRRQPQHF. The CDR3 DNA reads TGTGCCAGCAGTGGAGACAGGCGTCAGCCCCAGCATTTT.

The chain employs TRBV29-1 and TRBJ2-7, with 8 nucleotides matching TRBD1. The V segment lost 4 bases and the J segment 5 bases; nucleotides outside the gene matches: 10. The CDR3 runs to 14 residues. Germline V gives CDR1 SQVTM, CDR2 ANQGSEA. The CDR3 DNA reads TGCAGCGTTGTGGAGTGGACAGGGACCGACGAGCAGTACTTC. Encoded protein: CSVVEWTGTDEQYF.

The V call is TRBV5-1, the J call TRBJ2-7; D is uncertain. The CDR3 contains 12 residues. Trimming pared 1 base from V and 5 bases from J, leaving 7 bases between. The germline V gene encodes CDR1 SGHRS and CDR2 YFSETQ. CDR3 protein: CASSLLADEQYF. CDR3 DNA sequence: TGCGCCAGCAGCTTGCTGGCGGACGAGCAGTACTTC. Drawing the rest from reference TRBV5-1 and TRBJ2-7, the complete variable domain is KAGVTQTPRYLIKTRGQQVTLSCSPISGHRSVSWYQQTPGQGLQFLFEYFSETQRNKGNFPGRFSGRQFSNSRSEMNVSTLELGDSALYLCASSLLADEQYFGPGTRLTVT.

The genes are TRBV19 and TRBJ1-1; weak D call: TRBD1 (6 bases). In germline, CDR1 is LNHDA, CDR2 SQIVND (reference sequence). CDR3 size: 17 residues. V was pared by 7 bases and J by 3 bases, with 24 bases between. The CDR3 sequence: CASMTMLGGGSDTEAFF. The CDR3 nucleotides read TGTGCCAGTATGACGATGCTGGGGGGCGGGTCGGACACTGAAGCTTTCTTT.

V gene TRBV19 combines with J gene TRBJ1-1; D is undetermined. The length of the CDR3 is 12 residues. The germline V and J ends were trimmed by 3 bases and 4 bases, with 6 bases remaining between them. Germline V gene lookup returns CDR1 LNHDA and CDR2 SQIVND (reference sequence). The CDR3 DNA reads as TGTGCCAGTAGTATGGGTAGCACTGAAGCTTTCTTT. This sequence encodes CASSMGSTEAFF.

CDR3 DNA: TGTGCCAGCAGTCTAAGGGGGGGCAGTGGAAACACCATATATTTT. It translates to CASSLRGGSGNTIYF. The chain combines TRBV6-5 with TRBJ1-3, with D perhaps TRBD1 (6 bases). From germline, CDR1 is MNHEY and CDR2 SVGAGI. Trimming left V 5 bases short and J 3 bases short, with 14 bases between. CDR3 length: 15 amino acids.

V usage is TRBV4-2 and J usage is TRBJ2-3; TRBD2 matches at 8 bases. The CDR3 totals 19 residues. Germline V gene data show CDR1 as LGHNA and CDR2 as YNFKEQ. V lost 0 bases, J lost 4 bases, and 15 bases stayed unmatched. The CDR3 bases are TGTGCCAGCAGCCAAGAGATGTTAGCGGGAAGCCTAACCCCAGATACGCAGTATTTT. Residues: CASSQEMLAGSLTPDTQYF.

The CDR3 DNA is TGTGCCAGCACCCACTGGGGGGACGAGGGCTACACCTTC. As protein: CASTHWGDEGYTF. The chain couples TRBV11-2 to TRBJ1-2; D possibly corresponds to TRBD1 (5 bases). Germline-derived CDR1 and CDR2 are SGHAT and FQNNGV. This CDR3 spans 13 amino acids. Between the trimmed V and J ends, which lost 7 bases and 8 bases, there was a span of 17 bases.

The rearrangement joins TRBV19 to TRBJ2-1; 7 nucleotides line up with TRBD2. V dropped 6 bases and J dropped 0; count of bases not matched to a gene: 5. Germline CDR1 is LNHDA and CDR2 is SQIVND (reference sequence). This CDR3 has 15 residues. The CDR3 coding sequence is TGTGCCAGTAGCCGAGCGGGAAGCTCCTACAATGAGCAGTTCTTC. It is translated as CASSRAGSSYNEQFF. Variable domain in full (rest from reference TRBV19 and TRBJ2-1): DGGITQSPKYLFRKEGQNVTLSCEQNLNHDAMYWYRQDPGQGLRLIYYSQIVNDFQKGDIAEGYSVSREKKESFPLTVTSAQKNPTAFYLCASSRAGSSYNEQFFGPGTRLTVL.

This sequence joins TRBV6-5 and TRBJ2-4; D not resolved. The CDR3 covers 15 residues. The ends were cut back, 4 bases at V and 1 base at J, with 11 bases in the middle. Germline loops: CDR1 MNHEY, CDR2 SVGAGI. Here the CDR3 DNA reads TGTGCCAGCAGTTCCAGGTCGGGTGCCAAAAACATTCAGTACTTC. This translates into CASSSRSGAKNIQYF.

This chain's CDR3 is CATSRDRVYGYTF. CDR3 bases: TGTGCCACCAGCAGAGATAGGGTCTATGGCTACACCTTC. J is TRBJ1-2 and V is TRBV15; no reliable D call. V lost 0 bases, J lost 4 bases, and 6 bases lay in between. This CDR3 contains 13 residues. CDR1 LNHNV and CDR2 YYDKDF come from the germline V gene (reference sequence).

This rearrangement joins TRBV28 to TRBJ2-7; either TRBD1 or TRBD2 may fit D (7 bases each). Germline CDR1 is MDHEN and CDR2 is SYDVKM. V dropped 6 bases and J dropped 5 bases, with 20 bases sitting between them. The CDR3 runs 15 residues. The CDR3 region is CASSPQTAGGDEQYF. CDR3 coding DNA: TGTGCCAGCAGCCCCCAAACGGCAGGGGGGGACGAGCAGTACTTC.

The chain is built from TRBV19 and TRBJ1-5, with D hard to call. Germline-derived CDR1 and CDR2 are LNHDA and SQIVND (reference sequence). V was shortened by 0 bases and J by 6 bases, with 6 bases between the two germline ends. The length of the CDR3 is 13 residues. For the CDR3, the DNA is TGTGCCAGTAGTATAGAAGTGTCTCAGCCCCAGCATTTT. Amino acid sequence: CASSIEVSQPQHF.

The rearrangement joins TRBV7-9 to TRBJ1-2, with a weak D call TRBD1 (6 bases). The germline V and J ends were trimmed by 1 base and 4 bases, with 10 bases remaining between them. The CDR3 spans 14 residues. The germline gives CDR1 SEHNR, CDR2 FQNEAQ (reference sequence). The CDR3 DNA sequence: TGTGCCAGCAGCTTAGAGGCGGACAGCTATGGCTACACCTTC. Protein: CASSLEADSYGYTF.

The chain carries TRBV6-1 and TRBJ1-4; 8 bases map to TRBD1. The ends lost 0 bases at V and 7 bases at J; junction bases unmatched: 7. This CDR3 comprises 16 residues. Germline V gene lookup returns CDR1 MNHNS and CDR2 SASEGT. This CDR3 is CASSEAAGTGGEKLFF. The CDR3 DNA is TGTGCCAGCAGTGAAGCCGCCGGGACAGGAGGTGAAAAACTGTTTTTT.

The chain has TRBV2 and TRBJ1-2; D gene unclear. CDR1 and CDR2 from the germline V gene are SNHLY and FYNNEI. V lost 7 bases and J lost 4, with 13 bases in between. The CDR3 has 13 residues. The CDR3 coding sequence is TGTGCCAGCACACGGCAGACGCTCTATGGCTACACCTTC. Translation gives CASTRQTLYGYTF. Full variable domain (rest looked up from reference TRBV2 and TRBJ1-2): EPEVTQTPSHQVTQMGQEVILRCVPISNHLYFYWYRQILGQKVEFLVSFYNNEISEKSEIFDDQFSVERPDGSNFTLKIRSTKLEDSAMYFCASTRQTLYGYTFGSGTRLTVV.

The chain links TRBV28 to TRBJ1-5, with D possibly matching TRBD1 (5 bases). Germline V gene sequence: CDR1 MDHEN, CDR2 SYDVKM. Trimming removed 7 bases from V and 1 base from J, with 11 bases in between. This CDR3 spans 14 amino acids. This chain's CDR3 is CASNLQVSNQPQHF. The CDR3 coding sequence is TGTGCCAGCAACCTACAGGTCAGCAATCAGCCCCAGCATTTT.

The genes are TRBV6-2 or TRBV6-3 and TRBJ2-3; 8 positions agree with TRBD2. Germline CDR1 MNHEY, CDR2 SVGEGT. V shed 2 bases, J shed 2 bases, and the junction held 12 bases outside the gene matches. The CDR3 sequence is 18 residues long. CDR3 DNA: TGTGCCAGCAGTTACCCCCTCACGGGAGGGCCCTACACAGATACGCAGTATTTT. As protein: CASSYPLTGGPYTDTQYF.